The rows below give T cell receptor beta chains drawn from one sample of a study of blood T cell repertoires in COVID-19. Method: immunoSEQ multiplex PCR; TCRdb's copy keeps in-frame clones and lacks some. The table includes 150,000 or so clones, around 80% detected once. Sequencing used PBMCs or T cells enriched from blood (not recorded which). These receptors were taken from a man aged 70-80 years who had been exposed to COVID-19. CDR3s include the opening cysteine and the closing phenylalanine or tryptophan. The order of the fields is D gene, J gene, V gene, clone size, CDR3 protein, CDR3 DNA. A D gene is named only where the DNA matches it firmly. Clone size, where shown, is once, few, many, or a class for clones that have expanded.

TRBD2	TRBJ2-2	TRBV28	few	CASMTQLAGSTGELFF	TGTGCCAGCATGACCCAGCTAGCGGGTTCCACCGGGGAGCTGTTTTTT
-	TRBJ2-3	TRBV19	-	CASSAEKGGTDTQYF	TGTGCCAGTAGTGCAGAGAAGGGGGGCACAGATACGCAGTATTTT
TRBD1	TRBJ2-2	TRBV11-2	-	CASSLPAADRDYTGELFF	TGTGCCAGCAGCTTACCAGCCGCGGACAGGGATTACACCGGGGAGCTGTTTTTT
TRBD1	TRBJ2-1	TRBV24-1	-	CATSDLPGQGGNEQFF	TGTGCCACCAGTGATTTGCCCGGACAGGGGGGGAATGAGCAGTTCTTC
-	TRBJ1-4	TRBV3-1/TRBV3-2	-	CASSQGAWEKLFF	TGTGCCAGCAGCCAGGGAGCTTGGGAAAAACTGTTTTTT
-	TRBJ2-7	TRBV15	-	CATSKASRGEQYF	TGTGCCACCAGCAAAGCTTCGAGGGGGGAGCAGTACTTC
-	TRBJ1-2	TRBV6-6	-	CASSNRNYGYTF	TGTGCCAGCAGTAACAGAAACTATGGCTACACCTTC
-	TRBJ1-6	TRBV30	-	CAWRALPDGIRLHF	TGTGCCTGGAGGGCCTTACCCGACGGGATACGCCTCCACTTT
TRBD2	TRBJ2-5	TRBV2	-	CASSLAGGLQTQYF	TGTGCCAGCAGTCTAGCGGGAGGGTTACAGACCCAGTACTTC
TRBD1	TRBJ1-6	TRBV24-1	few	CATSESGGSPLHF	TGTGCCACCAGTGAATCAGGGGGGTCACCCCTCCACTTT
TRBD1	TRBJ2-1	TRBV7-9	-	CASSPQGASYNEQFF	TGTGCCAGCAGCCCCCAGGGGGCCTCCTACAATGAGCAGTTCTTC
TRBD2	TRBJ2-7	TRBV5-8	-	CASSLALRSGGYEQYF	TGTGCCAGCAGCTTGGCCCTGAGGTCGGGAGGGTACGAGCAGTACTTC
TRBD2	TRBJ2-3	TRBV7-2	-	CASSLGGTTQTDTQYF	TGTGCCAGCAGCTTAGGGGGGACTACACAAACAGATACGCAGTATTTT
TRBD2	TRBJ2-7	TRBV28	few	CASTGGAVYEQYF	TGTGCCAGCACGGGGGGAGCTGTCTACGAGCAGTACTTC
TRBD2	TRBJ2-1	TRBV6-5	once	CASTVREGEQFF	TGTGCCAGCACTGTCAGGGAGGGTGAGCAGTTCTTC
-	TRBJ2-5	TRBV28	-	CASSSQDRSQETQYF	TGTGCCAGCAGTTCCCAGGACAGATCTCAAGAGACCCAGTACTTC
TRBD1	TRBJ2-2	TRBV2	-	CASDRGDTGELFF	TGTGCCAGCGACAGGGGGGACACCGGGGAGCTGTTTTTT
-	TRBJ2-7	TRBV2	-	CASSEDGSYEQYF	TGTGCCAGCAGTGAAGACGGTTCCTACGAGCAGTACTTC
-	TRBJ1-1	TRBV4-1	-	CASSQSRDTEAFF	TGCGCCAGCAGCCAGTCCAGGGACACTGAAGCTTTCTTT
TRBD1	TRBJ1-6	TRBV12-3/TRBV12-4	-	CASKDRESSPLHF	TGTGCCAGCAAGGACAGGGAAAGTTCACCCCTCCACTTT
-	TRBJ1-3	TRBV11-2	once	CASSLDRGSGNTIYF	TGTGCCAGCAGCTTAGATAGGGGATCAGGAAACACCATATATTTT
-	TRBJ2-3	TRBV5-1	-	CASTELQGPSTQYF	TGCGCCAGCACCGAACTACAGGGACCAAGTACGCAGTATTTT
-	TRBJ2-2	TRBV10-3	-	CAISDGATNTGELFF	TGTGCCATATCGGATGGAGCGACGAACACCGGGGAGCTGTTTTTT
TRBD1	TRBJ1-4	TRBV9	-	CASSVGRGQGNEKLFF	TGTGCCAGCAGCGTAGGTCGGGGACAGGGGAATGAAAAACTGTTTTTT
-	TRBJ1-1	TRBV6-5	-	CASSLMEGIGTEAFF	TGTGCCAGCAGTTTGATGGAGGGGATAGGCACTGAAGCTTTCTTT
-	TRBJ2-1	TRBV7-2	-	CASSSRQAEQFF	TGTGCCAGCAGCTCTCGACAGGCTGAGCAGTTCTTC
TRBD2	TRBJ2-1	TRBV5-1	-	CASSQQTSGGNEQFF	TGCGCCAGCAGCCAACAGACTAGCGGGGGCAATGAGCAGTTCTTC
-	TRBJ1-4	TRBV29-1	-	CSVEPARGEKLFF	TGCAGCGTTGAACCTGCGCGAGGTGAAAAACTGTTTTTT
TRBD1	TRBJ2-7	TRBV6-5	-	CASTRDRVYEQYF	TGTGCCAGCACAAGGGACAGAGTCTACGAGCAGTACTTC
-	TRBJ1-5	TRBV24-1	-	CATSDTDSGQPQHF	TGTGCCACCAGTGACACGGACAGCGGTCAGCCCCAGCATTTT
-	TRBJ2-3	TRBV4-1	-	CASSQDSVADTQYF	TGCGCCAGCAGCCAAGATTCGGTTGCAGATACGCAGTATTTT
TRBD2	TRBJ2-4	TRBV7-2	-	CASSLVLAGAGGKNIQYF	TGTGCCAGCAGCTTAGTCCTAGCGGGAGCGGGTGGTAAAAACATTCAGTACTTC
TRBD1	TRBJ2-2	TRBV4-3	-	CASRAGTAPNTGELFF	TGCGCCAGCAGAGCCGGGACAGCCCCGAACACCGGGGAGCTGTTTTTT
-	TRBJ1-1	TRBV4-3	-	CASSQVDYRGRYTEAFF	TGCGCCAGCAGCCAAGTGGACTACCGGGGAAGGTACACTGAAGCTTTCTTT
TRBD1	TRBJ2-1	TRBV7-9	-	CASSLVDRGYNEQFF	TGTGCCAGCAGCTTAGTGGACAGGGGGTATAATGAGCAGTTCTTC
TRBD1	TRBJ1-5	TRBV5-1	-	CASSLTGGGNQPQHF	TGCGCCAGCAGCCTGACAGGGGGTGGCAATCAGCCCCAGCATTTT
-	TRBJ2-6	TRBV5-1	-	CASSSPQPGANVLTF	TGCGCCAGCAGCTCTCCACAGCCTGGGGCCAACGTCCTGACTTTC
TRBD2	TRBJ2-1	TRBV9	-	CASSVTSGSYNEQFF	TGTGCCAGCAGCGTCACTAGCGGCTCCTACAATGAGCAGTTCTTC
-	TRBJ1-3	TRBV19	-	CASRSLGSSGNTIYF	TGTGCCAGTAGGAGCCTTGGTAGTTCTGGAAACACCATATATTTT
-	TRBJ1-1	TRBV10-3	-	CAISESVETTEAFF	TGTGCCATCAGTGAGTCAGTGGAGACCACTGAAGCTTTCTTT
TRBD1	TRBJ1-2	TRBV6-5	-	CASSYQGATGYTF	TGTGCCAGCAGTTATCAGGGGGCGACTGGCTACACCTTC
-	TRBJ1-3	TRBV19	-	CASLGSRFGNTIYF	TGTGCCAGTCTCGGGTCGCGGTTCGGAAACACCATATATTTT
-	TRBJ2-5	TRBV9	-	CASSAPDRTQETQYF	TGTGCCAGCAGCGCTCCAGACAGAACCCAAGAGACCCAGTACTTC
TRBD2	TRBJ2-7	TRBV10-3	-	CAISERLLLAGESEQYF	TGTGCCATCAGTGAGCGGTTGTTACTAGCGGGAGAGTCCGAGCAGTACTTC
TRBD1	TRBJ1-2	TRBV14	-	CASSKLTGGDGYTF	TGTGCCAGCAGCAAATTGACAGGGGGCGACGGCTACACCTTC
TRBD1	TRBJ1-2	TRBV3-1/TRBV3-2	once	CASSRTGSNYGYTF	TGTGCCAGCAGCCGGACAGGATCTAACTATGGCTACACCTTC
-	TRBJ1-1	TRBV30	-	CAWSARGLNTEAFF	TGTGCCTGGAGTGCCAGGGGCCTAAACACTGAAGCTTTCTTT
-	TRBJ1-2	TRBV30	-	CAWSEPGRFSGYTF	TGTGCCTGGAGTGAGCCAGGGAGGTTTTCTGGCTACACCTTC
-	TRBJ2-7	TRBV7-2	-	CASSPSRGEGYEQYF	TGTGCCAGCAGTCCGAGTAGGGGGGAGGGGTACGAGCAGTACTTC
-	TRBJ1-4	TRBV28	-	CAAGLRNEKLFF	TGTGCCGCGGGACTCAGGAATGAAAAACTGTTTTTT
-	TRBJ1-5	TRBV28	once	CASRSVSNQPQHF	TGTGCCAGCAGATCAGTTAGCAATCAGCCCCAGCATTTT
-	TRBJ1-5	TRBV7-9	-	CASSLGRVTETSNQPQHF	TGTGCCAGCAGCTTAGGGCGCGTGACAGAAACGAGCAATCAGCCCCAGCATTTT
TRBD1	TRBJ1-2	TRBV20-1	-	CSGRTGPGYTF	TGCAGTGGAAGGACAGGGCCGGGCTACACCTTC
TRBD1	TRBJ1-3	TRBV19	-	CATTKQGDNTIYF	TGTGCCACCACCAAACAGGGGGATAACACCATATATTTT